This is a list of T cell receptor beta chains from one sample in a study of T cell responses to AZD1222 COVID-19 vaccine. Here immunoSEQ multiplex PCR was the method, and the copy in TCRdb shows in-frame clones only, minus some. Here the sample spans about 110,000 clones, around 89% being singletons. The specimen was peripheral blood, collected on day 0 of AZD1222 vaccination. Receptors originate from an adult in good health. Each CDR3 is given with its conserved first and last residue. A D gene is named only where the DNA matches it firmly. Not all rows give a size; the values are once, few, many and, for expanded clones, a class.

NA | TRBJ2-1 | TRBV5-8 | NA | CASSPDYRSYNEQFF | TGTGCCAGCAGCCCGGACTATCGCTCCTACAATGAGCAGTTCTTC
NA | TRBJ1-6 | TRBV6-5 | NA | CASSYSNSPLHF | TGTGCCAGCAGTTACAGTAATTCACCCCTCCACTTT
NA | TRBJ1-5 | TRBV12-2 | NA | CASRLAARVGVSNQPQHF | TGTGCAAGTCGCTTAGCGGCCAGGGTGGGAGTTAGCAATCAGCCCCAGCATTTT
NA | TRBJ1-5 | TRBV28 | NA | CASSTSLGKQPQHF | TGTGCCAGCAGCACCTCCCTGGGGAAGCAGCCCCAGCATTTT
NA | TRBJ2-3 | TRBV9 | NA | CASSALQGTPVGFGTDTQYF | TGTGCCAGCAGCGCCCTACAGGGAACCCCGGTGGGATTCGGGACAGATACGCAGTATTTT
many | TRBJ1-5 | TRBV24-1 | NA | CATSDLNQPQHF | TGTGCCACCAGTGATTTGAATCAGCCCCAGCATTTT
NA | TRBJ1-2 | TRBV19 | TRBD1 | CASSITGQHTGYTF | TGTGCCAGTAGTATAACGGGACAGCATACTGGCTACACCTTC
NA | TRBJ1-1 | TRBV7-2 | NA | CASTYSAMNTEAFF | TGTGCCAGCACCTACAGTGCAATGAACACTGAAGCTTTCTTT
NA | TRBJ2-5 | TRBV7-2 | NA | CASSTGFQETQYF | TGTGCCAGCAGCACAGGGTTTCAAGAGACCCAGTACTTC
NA | TRBJ1-2 | TRBV4-2 | TRBD1 | CASSQDNRGDYGYTF | TGTGCCAGCAGCCAAGACAACAGGGGGGACTATGGCTACACCTTC
NA | TRBJ2-1 | TRBV28 | NA | CATSTREQFF | TGTGCCACCTCAACCCGAGAGCAGTTCTTC
NA | TRBJ1-3 | TRBV18 | TRBD1 | CASSPSVQGVNTIYF | TGTGCCAGCTCACCCTCCGTCCAGGGGGTAAACACCATATATTTT
NA | TRBJ2-7 | TRBV28 | TRBD2 | CASSVPGLAGGAGYEQYF | TGTGCCAGCAGTGTACCGGGACTAGCGGGAGGGGCCGGGTACGAGCAGTACTTC
NA | TRBJ1-5 | TRBV5-5 | NA | CASSFRADNQPQHF | TGTGCCAGCAGCTTTCGAGCAGACAATCAGCCCCAGCATTTT
NA | TRBJ2-1 | TRBV6-2/TRBV6-3 | NA | CASSYRGSYNEQFF | TGTGCCAGCAGTTACAGGGGCTCCTACAATGAGCAGTTCTTC
NA | TRBJ2-2 | TRBV5-1 | NA | CASSLELVNTGELFF | TGCGCCAGCAGCTTGGAACTAGTAAACACCGGGGAGCTGTTTTTT
NA | TRBJ1-4 | TRBV5-1 | TRBD1 | CASRRTGEANEKLFF | TGCGCCAGCAGGAGAACAGGGGAGGCTAATGAAAAACTGTTTTTT
NA | TRBJ2-6 | TRBV6-5 | NA | CASIGGESGANVLTF | TGTGCCAGCATTGGCGGGGAATCTGGGGCCAACGTCCTGACTTTC
NA | TRBJ2-1 | TRBV7-2 | TRBD2 | CASSFAGTSGGEQFF | TGTGCCAGCAGCTTTGCCGGGACTAGCGGGGGTGAGCAGTTCTTC
NA | TRBJ1-5 | TRBV12-5 | NA | CASGLVIDRGVSNQPQHF | TGTGCTAGTGGTTTGGTCATCGACCGGGGGGTGAGCAATCAGCCCCAGCATTTT
NA | TRBJ1-1 | TRBV2 | NA | CASRMRVDTEAFF | TGTGCCAGCAGGATGAGGGTGGACACTGAAGCTTTCTTT
NA | TRBJ2-1 | TRBV7-9 | NA | CASRPGTLGNEQFF | TGTGCCAGCAGACCCGGGACCCTTGGAAATGAGCAGTTCTTC
NA | TRBJ1-5 | TRBV11-1 | NA | CASSLGAGEPQHF | TGTGCCAGCAGCTTAGGCGCAGGGGAGCCCCAGCATTTT
NA | TRBJ1-2 | TRBV12-5 | TRBD1 | CASGLGAGGGYGYTF | TGTGCTAGTGGTTTGGGGGCAGGGGGCGGCTATGGCTACACCTTC
NA | TRBJ2-5 | TRBV12-3/TRBV12-4 | NA | CASSLEETQYF | TGTGCCAGCAGTTTAGAAGAGACCCAGTACTTC
NA | TRBJ1-1 | TRBV28 | NA | CASSLGLNTEAFF | TGTGCCAGCAGTTTGGGTTTGAACACTGAAGCTTTCTTT
NA | TRBJ2-7 | TRBV7-3 | NA | CASRQGQTTKQYF | TGTGCCAGCAGACAAGGACAGACTACGAAGCAGTACTTC
NA | TRBJ1-5 | TRBV30 | NA | CAWSGGAGQPQHF | TGTGCCTGGAGCGGGGGGGCGGGACAGCCCCAGCATTTT
NA | TRBJ2-3 | TRBV19 | TRBD1 | CVLGQGTDTQYF | TGTGTCCTAGGACAGGGCACAGATACGCAGTATTTT
NA | TRBJ1-4 | TRBV12-3/TRBV12-4 | NA | CASSQSTELFF | TGTGCCAGCAGCCAATCGACCGAACTGTTTTTT
NA | TRBJ1-2 | TRBV4-1 | NA | CASSQAGRYYGYTF | TGCGCCAGCAGCCAAGCGGGACGGTACTATGGCTACACCTTC
once | TRBJ1-4 | TRBV19 | TRBD1 | CASTRGRGTNEKLFF | TGTGCCAGTACCCGAGGCAGGGGGACTAATGAAAAACTGTTTTTT
NA | TRBJ2-3 | TRBV4-1 | NA | CASSQDDGGYTQYF | TGCGCCAGCAGCCAGGACGACGGGGGATACACGCAGTATTTT
NA | TRBJ2-3 | TRBV5-1 | TRBD1 | CASSLRTGSRRGTDTQYF | TGCGCCAGCAGCTTGCGGACAGGAAGCAGGCGCGGCACAGATACGCAGTATTTT
NA | TRBJ2-3 | TRBV30 | NA | CAWSVGWRTDTQYF | TGTGCCTGGAGTGTAGGGTGGCGCACAGATACGCAGTATTTT
NA | TRBJ1-2 | TRBV7-2 | NA | CASSPGGQPSYGYTF | TGTGCCAGCAGCCCGGGAGGACAGCCGTCCTATGGCTACACCTTC
NA | TRBJ1-2 | TRBV28 | NA | CASSLIGEDYGYTF | TGTGCCAGCAGTTTAATTGGGGAGGACTATGGCTACACCTTC
few | TRBJ2-7 | TRBV7-9 | NA | CASSSRDKSYEQYF | TGTGCCAGCAGTAGCCGGGACAAGTCCTACGAGCAGTACTTC
NA | TRBJ2-1 | TRBV6-1 | TRBD2 | CASSVSLAGVRHEQFF | TGTGCCAGCAGTGTATCACTAGCGGGAGTCCGGCATGAGCAGTTCTTC
NA | TRBJ1-6 | TRBV5-4 | NA | CASSLAPGDFGSPLHF | TGTGCCAGCAGCTTGGCTCCAGGGGACTTCGGATCACCCCTCCACTTT
NA | TRBJ1-2 | TRBV10-3 | NA | CAISGSYGYTF | TGTGCCATCTCGGGGAGTTATGGCTACACCTTC
NA | TRBJ1-2 | TRBV6-5 | NA | CAILVIGYGYTF | TGTGCCATTCTTGTAATCGGCTATGGCTACACCTTC
NA | TRBJ2-3 | TRBV5-4 | NA | CASSFESTDTQYF | TGTGCCAGCAGCTTTGAGTCAACAGATACGCAGTATTTT
NA | TRBJ1-3 | TRBV19 | NA | CASRGAFGNTIYF | TGTGCCAGCCGAGGGGCTTTTGGAAACACCATATATTTT
NA | TRBJ2-1 | TRBV15 | TRBD2 | CATSRDRLAGGNEQFF | TGTGCCACCAGCAGAGATAGACTAGCGGGAGGGAATGAGCAGTTCTTC
NA | TRBJ1-4 | TRBV24-1 | NA | CATSDFKSEKLFF | TGTGCCACCAGTGATTTTAAAAGTGAAAAACTGTTTTTT
once | TRBJ1-5 | TRBV9 | TRBD1 | CASRGTGVNQPQHF | TGTGCCAGCAGAGGTACAGGGGTAAATCAGCCCCAGCATTTT
NA | TRBJ1-5 | TRBV6-1 | NA | CASSEGRGSNQPQHF | TGTGCCAGCAGTGAAGGGAGGGGTAGCAATCAGCCCCAGCATTTT
once | TRBJ2-1 | TRBV7-2 | NA | CASSSLQVNEQFF | TGTGCCAGCAGTTCATTACAGGTCAATGAGCAGTTCTTC
NA | TRBJ1-1 | TRBV5-4 | NA | CASSYYTRTEAFF | TGTGCCAGCAGCTATTACACTAGGACTGAAGCTTTCTTT
once | TRBJ1-1 | TRBV5-4 | NA | CASSLVSGPTEAFF | TGTGCCAGCAGCTTGGTATCGGGCCCCACTGAAGCTTTCTTT
NA | TRBJ2-7 | TRBV28 | TRBD2 | CASVAGGGEQYF | TGTGCCAGCGTGGCGGGAGGCGGGGAGCAGTACTTC
NA | TRBJ2-7 | TRBV5-4 | TRBD1 | CASSPGTGGGESYEQYF | TGTGCCAGCAGTCCCGGGACAGGGGGAGGAGAATCCTACGAGCAGTACTTC
NA | TRBJ2-1 | TRBV30 | NA | CAWSVGQGYEQFF | TGTGCCTGGAGTGTAGGGCAAGGGTATGAGCAGTTCTTC